The source of this T cell receptor (beta chain) is a study of blood T cell repertoires in COVID-19. Study in general: Some COVID-19 samples were acute and others convalescent; all came from the United States, Italy and Spain. The analysed material was cDNA or gDNA that came from T cells, B-cell-depleted T cells, or PBMCs.

Libraries were prepared by immunoSEQ multiplex PCR; TCRdb keeps only in-frame clonotypes and omits some of them. The table shows around 170,000 clones, with roughly 80% occurring only once. The germline V and J ends were trimmed by 6 bases and 4 bases, with 21 bases remaining between them. This CDR3 comprises 16 residues. Germline V gives CDR1 SEHNR, CDR2 FQNEAQ (reference sequence). The receptor was isolated from a woman aged 80 or over with acute or convalescent COVID-19. The genes are TRBV7-9 and TRBJ2-5; D is possibly TRBD1 (6 bases). The sequenced sample consisted of peripheral blood. CDR3 nucleotides: TGTGCCAGCAGTCAAGAGCTGGGACACCCCCTAGAGACCCAGTACTTC. This sequence encodes CASSQELGHPLETQYF.